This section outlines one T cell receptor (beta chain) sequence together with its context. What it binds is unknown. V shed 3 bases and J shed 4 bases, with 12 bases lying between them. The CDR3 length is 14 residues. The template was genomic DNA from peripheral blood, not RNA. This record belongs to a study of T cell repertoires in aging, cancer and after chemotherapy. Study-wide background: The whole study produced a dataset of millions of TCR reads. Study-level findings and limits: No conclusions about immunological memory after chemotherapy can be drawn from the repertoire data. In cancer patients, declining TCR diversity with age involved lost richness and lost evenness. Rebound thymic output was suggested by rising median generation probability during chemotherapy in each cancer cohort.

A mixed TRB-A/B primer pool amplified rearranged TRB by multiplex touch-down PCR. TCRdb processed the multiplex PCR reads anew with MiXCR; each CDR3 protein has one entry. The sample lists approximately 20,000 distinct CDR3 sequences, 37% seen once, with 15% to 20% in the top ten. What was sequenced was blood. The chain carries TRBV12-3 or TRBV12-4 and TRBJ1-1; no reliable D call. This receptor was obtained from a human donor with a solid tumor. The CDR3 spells CASSFQTLSTEAFF. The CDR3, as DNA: TGTGCCAGCAGTTTCCAAACTCTGTCCACTGAAGCTTTCTTT.